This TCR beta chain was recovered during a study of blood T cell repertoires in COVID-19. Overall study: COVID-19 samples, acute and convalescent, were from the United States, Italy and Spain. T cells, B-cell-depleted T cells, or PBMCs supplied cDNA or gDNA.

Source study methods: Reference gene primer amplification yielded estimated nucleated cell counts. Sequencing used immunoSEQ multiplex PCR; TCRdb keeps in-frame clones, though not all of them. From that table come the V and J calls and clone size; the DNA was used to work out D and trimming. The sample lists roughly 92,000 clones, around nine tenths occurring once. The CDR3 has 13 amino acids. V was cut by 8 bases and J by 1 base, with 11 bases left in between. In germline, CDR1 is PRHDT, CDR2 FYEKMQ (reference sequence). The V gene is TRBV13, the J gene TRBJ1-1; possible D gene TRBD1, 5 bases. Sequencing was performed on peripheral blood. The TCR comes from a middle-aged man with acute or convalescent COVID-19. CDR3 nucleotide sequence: TGTGCCAGCGGCCAAGGGGAGAACACTGAAGCTTTCTTT. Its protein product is CASGQGENTEAFF.